This T cell receptor beta chain was sequenced during a study of blood T cell repertoires in COVID-19. Under the authors' procedure: Estimated nucleated cell counts came from reference gene primer amplification. The repertoire was sequenced with immunoSEQ multiplex PCR; TCRdb's copy has only in-frame clones and lacks some. From that table come the V and J calls and clone size; the DNA was used to work out D and trimming. The sample contains some 170,000 clones, around four fifths of which appear only once. The TCR originated in a middle-aged woman with COVID-19, enrolled during active disease. The sample taken for sequencing was peripheral blood.

This CDR3 reads CASSLEYKAQGDYGYTF. The CDR3 region has the DNA TGCGCCAGCAGCTTGGAGTATAAAGCACAGGGGGACTATGGCTACACCTTC. The chain links TRBV5-1 to TRBJ1-2; 8 positions agree with TRBD1. After removal of 0 bases from V and 3 bases from J, the junction contained 10 bases not matched to a gene. The length of the CDR3 is 17 residues. Germline V gene data show CDR1 as SGHRS and CDR2 as YFSETQ.